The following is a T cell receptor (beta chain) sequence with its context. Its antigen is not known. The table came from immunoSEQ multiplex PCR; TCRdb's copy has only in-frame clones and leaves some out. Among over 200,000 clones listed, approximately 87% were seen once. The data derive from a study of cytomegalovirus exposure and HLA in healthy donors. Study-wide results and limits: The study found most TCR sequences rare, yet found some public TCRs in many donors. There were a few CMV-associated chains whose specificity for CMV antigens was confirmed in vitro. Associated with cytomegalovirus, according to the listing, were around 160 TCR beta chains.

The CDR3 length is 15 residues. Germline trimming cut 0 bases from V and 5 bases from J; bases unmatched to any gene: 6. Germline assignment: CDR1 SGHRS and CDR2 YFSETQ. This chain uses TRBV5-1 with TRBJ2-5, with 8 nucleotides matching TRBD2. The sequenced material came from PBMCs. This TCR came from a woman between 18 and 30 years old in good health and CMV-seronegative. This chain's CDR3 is CASSLAVGLAETQYF. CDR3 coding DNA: TGCGCCAGCAGCTTGGCGGTAGGACTAGCTGAGACCCAGTACTTC.